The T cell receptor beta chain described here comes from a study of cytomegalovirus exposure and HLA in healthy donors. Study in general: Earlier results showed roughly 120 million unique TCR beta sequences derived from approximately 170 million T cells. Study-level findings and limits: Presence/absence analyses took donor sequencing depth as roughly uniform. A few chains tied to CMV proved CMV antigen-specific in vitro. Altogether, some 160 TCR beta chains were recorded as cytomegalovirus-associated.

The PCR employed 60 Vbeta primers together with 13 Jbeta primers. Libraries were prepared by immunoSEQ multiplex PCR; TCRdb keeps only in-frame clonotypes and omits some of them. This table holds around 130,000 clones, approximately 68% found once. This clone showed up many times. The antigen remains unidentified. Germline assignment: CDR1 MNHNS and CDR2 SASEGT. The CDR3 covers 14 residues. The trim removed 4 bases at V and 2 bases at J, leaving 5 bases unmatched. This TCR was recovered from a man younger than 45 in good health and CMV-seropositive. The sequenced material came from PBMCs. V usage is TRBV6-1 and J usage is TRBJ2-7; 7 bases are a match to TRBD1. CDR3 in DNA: TGTGCCAGCAGTGGTGGACAGGAGCCCTACGAGCAGTACTTC. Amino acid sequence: CASSGGQEPYEQYF.